This TCR beta chain was recovered during a study of Ad26.COV2.S vaccination and SARS-CoV-2 variants. On the study more broadly: Trial arm assignment for the donor was COV1001 Ad26.COV2.S. Recipients of Ad26.COV2.S got it intramuscularly, once or twice 56 days apart.

The CDR3 loop spans 13 amino acids. CDR1 and CDR2 from the germline V gene are MDHEN and SYDVKM. V shed 6 bases and J shed 3 bases, with 12 bases lying between them. On this clone: Its target is unknown.

The sample's treatment: approximately 18 received Ad26.COV2.S at low or high dose, single or two shots; about 5 received placebo; per-sample allocation not given. Material that was analyzed had been drawn on day 63 after the first vaccine or placebo injection. Based in Boston, the donor was an adult of 18-55 years. Findings and limits, study-wide: After vaccination, substantial breadth of spike-specific CD8+ and CD4+ responses was reported.

Method: immunoSEQ multiplex PCR; TCRdb's copy keeps in-frame clones and lacks some. This table holds roughly 350,000 clones, 80% to 90% found once. The specimen was peripheral blood, collected in a trial of Ad26.COV2.S vaccine versus placebo. The chain uses TRBV28 and TRBJ2-7; maybe TRBD1 (6 bases). This TCR derives from a person between 18 and 60 years old who received the Ad26.COV2.S COVID-19 vaccine or a placebo. The CDR3 loop reads CASRPTGRYEQYF. CDR3 DNA: TGTGCCAGCAGACCCACAGGGCGCTACGAGCAGTACTTC.